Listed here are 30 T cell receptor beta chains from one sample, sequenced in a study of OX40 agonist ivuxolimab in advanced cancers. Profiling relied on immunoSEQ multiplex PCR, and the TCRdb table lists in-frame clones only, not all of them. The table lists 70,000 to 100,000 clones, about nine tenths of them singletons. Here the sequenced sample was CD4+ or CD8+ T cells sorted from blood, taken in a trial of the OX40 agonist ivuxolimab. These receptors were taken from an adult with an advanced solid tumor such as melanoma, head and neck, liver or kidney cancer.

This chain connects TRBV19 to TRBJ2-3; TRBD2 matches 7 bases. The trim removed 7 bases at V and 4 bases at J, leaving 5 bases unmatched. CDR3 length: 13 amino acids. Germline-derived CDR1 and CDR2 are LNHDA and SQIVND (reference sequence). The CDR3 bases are TGTGCCAGTAAATCTAGCGGCTCAGATACGCAGTATTTT. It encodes CASKSSGSDTQYF.

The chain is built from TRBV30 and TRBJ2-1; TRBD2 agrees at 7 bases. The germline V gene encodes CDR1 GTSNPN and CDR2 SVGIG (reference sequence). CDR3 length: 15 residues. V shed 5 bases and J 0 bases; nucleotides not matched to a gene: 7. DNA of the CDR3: TGTGCCTGGGCGGGACTACCAATCTCCTACAATGAGCAGTTCTTC. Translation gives CAWAGLPISYNEQFF.

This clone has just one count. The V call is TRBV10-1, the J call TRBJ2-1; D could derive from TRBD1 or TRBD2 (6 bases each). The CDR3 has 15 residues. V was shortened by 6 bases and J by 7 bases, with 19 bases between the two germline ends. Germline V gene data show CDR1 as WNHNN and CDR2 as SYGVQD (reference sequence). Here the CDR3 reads CASSWGASGKNEQFF. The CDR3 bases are TGCGCCAGCAGCTGGGGGGCCTCGGGAAAGAATGAGCAGTTCTTC.

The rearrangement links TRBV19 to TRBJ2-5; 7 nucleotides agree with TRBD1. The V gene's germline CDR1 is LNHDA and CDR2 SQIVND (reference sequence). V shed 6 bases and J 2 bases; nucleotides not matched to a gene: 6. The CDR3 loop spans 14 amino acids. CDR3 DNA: TGTGCCAGTAGCACGGGACAGTCGCAAGAGACCCAGTACTTC. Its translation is CASSTGQSQETQYF.

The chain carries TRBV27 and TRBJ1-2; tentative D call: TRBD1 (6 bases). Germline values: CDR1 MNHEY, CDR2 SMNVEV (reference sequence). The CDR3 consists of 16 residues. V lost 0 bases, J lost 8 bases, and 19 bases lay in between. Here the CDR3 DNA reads TGTGCCAGCAGTTTATCTAGGGGGGGGGAAAGAGGAGGCTACACCTTC. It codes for CASSLSRGGERGGYTF.

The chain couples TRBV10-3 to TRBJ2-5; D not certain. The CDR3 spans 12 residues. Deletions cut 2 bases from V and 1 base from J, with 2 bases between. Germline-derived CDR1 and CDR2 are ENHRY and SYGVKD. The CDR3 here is CAISETQETQYF. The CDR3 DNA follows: TGTGCCATCAGTGAGACCCAAGAGACCCAGTACTTC.

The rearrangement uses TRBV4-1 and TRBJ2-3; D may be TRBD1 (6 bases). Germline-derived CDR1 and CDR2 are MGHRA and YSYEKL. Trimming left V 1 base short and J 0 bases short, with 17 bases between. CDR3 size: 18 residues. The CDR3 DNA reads TGCGCCAGCAGCCAAGGCCGACAGGCAGGCCCTAGCACAGATACGCAGTATTTT. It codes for CASSQGRQAGPSTDTQYF.

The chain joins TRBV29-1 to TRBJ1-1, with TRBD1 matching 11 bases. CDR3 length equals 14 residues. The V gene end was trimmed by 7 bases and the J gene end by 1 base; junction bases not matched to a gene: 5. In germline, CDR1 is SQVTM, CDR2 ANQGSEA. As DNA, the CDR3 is TGCAGCGCGGACAGGGGGCTCGGGAACACTGAAGCTTTCTTT. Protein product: CSADRGLGNTEAFF.

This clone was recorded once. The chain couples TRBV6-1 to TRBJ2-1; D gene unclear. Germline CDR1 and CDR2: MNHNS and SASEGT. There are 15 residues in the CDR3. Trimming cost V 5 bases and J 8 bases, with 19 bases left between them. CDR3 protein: CASSTLLAPTDEQFF. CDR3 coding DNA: TGTGCCAGCAGTACCCTTCTTGCTCCTACCGATGAGCAGTTCTTC.

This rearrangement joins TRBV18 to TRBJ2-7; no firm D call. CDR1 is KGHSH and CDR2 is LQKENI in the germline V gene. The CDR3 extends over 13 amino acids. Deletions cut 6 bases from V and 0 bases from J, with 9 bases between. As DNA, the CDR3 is TGTGCCAGCTCCCCTCAGAGCTCCTACGAGCAGTACTTC. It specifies CASSPQSSYEQYF.

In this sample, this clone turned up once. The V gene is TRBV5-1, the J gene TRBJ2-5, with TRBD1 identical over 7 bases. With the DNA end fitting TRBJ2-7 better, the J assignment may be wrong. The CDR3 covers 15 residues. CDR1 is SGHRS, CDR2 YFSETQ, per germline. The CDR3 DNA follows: TGCGCCAGCAGCAGTACAGGGGATTCCTCCTACGAGCAGTACTTC. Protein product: CASSSTGDSSYEQYF.

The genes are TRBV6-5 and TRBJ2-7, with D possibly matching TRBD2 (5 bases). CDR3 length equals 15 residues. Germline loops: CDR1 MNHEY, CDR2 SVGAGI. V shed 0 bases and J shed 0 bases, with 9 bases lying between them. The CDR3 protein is CASSYSTGSSYEQYF. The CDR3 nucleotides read TGTGCCAGCAGTTACTCGACTGGGAGCTCCTACGAGCAGTACTTC.

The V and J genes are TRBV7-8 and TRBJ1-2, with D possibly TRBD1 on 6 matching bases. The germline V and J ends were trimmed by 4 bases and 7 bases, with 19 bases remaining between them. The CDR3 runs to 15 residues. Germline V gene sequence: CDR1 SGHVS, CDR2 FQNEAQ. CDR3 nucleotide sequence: TGTGCCAGCAGCTACGCTGGTACGGGGGCGGTTGGCTACACCTTC. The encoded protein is CASSYAGTGAVGYTF.

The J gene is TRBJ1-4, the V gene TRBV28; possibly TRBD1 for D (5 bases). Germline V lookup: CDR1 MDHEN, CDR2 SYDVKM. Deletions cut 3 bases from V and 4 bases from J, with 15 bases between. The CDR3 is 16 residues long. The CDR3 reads CASSFGGAGGNEKLFF. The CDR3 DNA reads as TGTGCCAGCAGTTTCGGAGGGGCCGGGGGTAATGAAAAACTGTTTTTT.

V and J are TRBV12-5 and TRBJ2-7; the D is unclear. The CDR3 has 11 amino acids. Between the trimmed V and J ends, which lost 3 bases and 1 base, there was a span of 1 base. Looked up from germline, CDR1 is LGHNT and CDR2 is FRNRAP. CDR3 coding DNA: TGTGCTAGTGGTTTTTCCTACGAGCAGTACTTC. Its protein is CASGFSYEQYF.

The CDR3 DNA is TGTGCCAGCTCACCAAGGGGGGCAGGGGGCTTGAACACTGAAGCTTTCTTT. It encodes CASSPRGAGGLNTEAFF. The chain carries TRBV18 and TRBJ1-1; 8 bases map to TRBD1. The trim removed 2 bases at V and 0 bases at J, leaving 8 bases unmatched. The CDR3 is made up of 17 amino acids. Germline V gene data show CDR1 as KGHSH and CDR2 as LQKENI. The entire variable domain, with the rest obtained from reference TRBV18 and TRBJ1-1, is as follows: NAGVMQNPRHLVRRRGQEARLRCSPMKGHSHVYWYRQLPEEGLKFMVYLQKENIIDESGMPKERFSAEFPKEGPSILRIQQVVRGDSAAYFCASSPRGAGGLNTEAFFGQGTRLTVV.

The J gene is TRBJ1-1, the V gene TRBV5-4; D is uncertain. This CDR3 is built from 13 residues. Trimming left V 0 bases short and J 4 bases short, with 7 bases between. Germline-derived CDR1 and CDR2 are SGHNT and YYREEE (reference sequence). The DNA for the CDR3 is TGTGCCAGCAGCTTGGGCGACACCACTGAAGCTTTCTTT. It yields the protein CASSLGDTTEAFF. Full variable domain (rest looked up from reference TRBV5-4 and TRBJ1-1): ETGVTQSPTHLIKTRGQQVTLRCSSQSGHNTVSWYQQALGQGPQFIFQYYREEENGRGNFPPRFSGLQFPNYSSELNVNALELDDSALYLCASSLGDTTEAFFGQGTRLTVV.

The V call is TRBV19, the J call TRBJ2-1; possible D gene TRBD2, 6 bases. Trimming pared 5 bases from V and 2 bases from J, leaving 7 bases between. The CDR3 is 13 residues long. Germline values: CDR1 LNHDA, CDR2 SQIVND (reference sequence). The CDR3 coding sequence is TGTGCCAGTAGTCGGGGGACCTACAATGAGCAGTTCTTC. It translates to CASSRGTYNEQFF.

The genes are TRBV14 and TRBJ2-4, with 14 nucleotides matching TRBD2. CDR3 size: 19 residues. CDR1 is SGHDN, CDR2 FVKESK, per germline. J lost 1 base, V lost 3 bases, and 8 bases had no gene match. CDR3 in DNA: TGTGCCAGCAGCCAGGGGGGACTAGCGGGAGTGGGTGCCAAAAACATTCAGTACTTC. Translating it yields CASSQGGLAGVGAKNIQYF.

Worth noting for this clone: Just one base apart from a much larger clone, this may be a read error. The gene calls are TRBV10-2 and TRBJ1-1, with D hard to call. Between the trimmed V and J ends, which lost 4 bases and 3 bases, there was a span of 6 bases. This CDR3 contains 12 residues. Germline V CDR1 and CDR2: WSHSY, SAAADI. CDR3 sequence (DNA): TGCGCCAGCAGTGCAATGGACACTGAAGCTTTCTTT. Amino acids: CASSAMDTEAFF.

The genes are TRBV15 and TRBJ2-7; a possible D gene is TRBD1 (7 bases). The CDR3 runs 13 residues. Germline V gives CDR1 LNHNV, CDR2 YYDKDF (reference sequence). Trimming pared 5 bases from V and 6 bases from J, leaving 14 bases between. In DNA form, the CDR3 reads TGTGCCACCAGCCAGGGGGGCCGGATCGAGCAGTACTTC. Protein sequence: CATSQGGRIEQYF.

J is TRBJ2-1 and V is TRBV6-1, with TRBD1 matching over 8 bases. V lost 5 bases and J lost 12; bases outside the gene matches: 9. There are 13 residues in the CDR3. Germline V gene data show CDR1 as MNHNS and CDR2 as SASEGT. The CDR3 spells CASSTDRGRGQFF. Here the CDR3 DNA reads TGTGCCAGCAGTACAGACAGGGGAAGAGGGCAGTTCTTC.

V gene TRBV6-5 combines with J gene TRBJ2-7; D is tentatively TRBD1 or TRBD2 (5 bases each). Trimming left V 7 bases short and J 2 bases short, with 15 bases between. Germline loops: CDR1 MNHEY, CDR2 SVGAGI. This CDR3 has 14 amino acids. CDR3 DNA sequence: TGTGCCAGCAAACTCGGGGCGGGTACCTACGAGCAGTACTTC. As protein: CASKLGAGTYEQYF.

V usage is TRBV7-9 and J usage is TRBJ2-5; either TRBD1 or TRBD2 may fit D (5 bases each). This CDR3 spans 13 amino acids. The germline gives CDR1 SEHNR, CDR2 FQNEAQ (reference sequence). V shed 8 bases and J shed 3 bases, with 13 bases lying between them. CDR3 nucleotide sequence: TGTGCCAGCTCCGGGACGAGTAAAGAGACCCAGTACTTC. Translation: CASSGTSKETQYF.

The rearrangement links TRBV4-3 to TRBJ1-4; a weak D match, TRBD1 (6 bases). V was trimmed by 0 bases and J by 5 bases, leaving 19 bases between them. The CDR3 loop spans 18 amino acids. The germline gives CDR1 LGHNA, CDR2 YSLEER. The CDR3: CASSQDAQGRGRNEKLFF. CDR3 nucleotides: TGCGCCAGCAGCCAAGATGCGCAGGGGAGGGGTCGGAATGAAAAACTGTTTTTT.

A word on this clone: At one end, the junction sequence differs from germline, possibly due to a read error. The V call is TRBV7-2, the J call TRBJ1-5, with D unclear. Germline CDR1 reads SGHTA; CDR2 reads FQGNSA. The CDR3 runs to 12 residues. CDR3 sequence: CASSDSNQPQHF. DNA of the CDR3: TGTGCGAGCAGTGATAGCAATCAGCCCCAGCATTTT.

This chain's CDR3 is CASSIGWRRVVYTF. The CDR3, as DNA: TGTGCCAGTAGTATAGGATGGAGGAGGGTTGTCTACACCTTC. V is TRBV19 and J is TRBJ1-2; unclear D gene. Germline V CDR1 and CDR2: LNHDA, SQIVND (reference sequence). This CDR3 is 14 amino acids long. Trimming pared 1 base from V and 10 bases from J, leaving 16 bases between. Full variable domain (outside the CDR3, taken from reference TRBV19 and TRBJ1-2): DGGITQSPKYLFRKEGQNVTLSCEQNLNHDAMYWYRQDPGQGLRLIYYSQIVNDFQKGDIAEGYSVSREKKESFPLTVTSAQKNPTAFYLCASSIGWRRVVYTFGSGTRLTVV.

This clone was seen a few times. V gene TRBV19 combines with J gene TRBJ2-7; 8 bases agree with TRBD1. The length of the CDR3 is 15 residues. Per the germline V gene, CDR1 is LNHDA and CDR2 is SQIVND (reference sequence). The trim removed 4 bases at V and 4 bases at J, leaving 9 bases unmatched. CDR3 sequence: CASSTGQGPIYEQYF. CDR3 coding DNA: TGTGCCAGTAGTACCGGACAGGGCCCTATATACGAGCAGTACTTC.

For the CDR3, the DNA is TGTGCCAGCGTCACCCCATGGGAGGGAAACACCATATATTTT. It yields the protein CASVTPWEGNTIYF. The V gene is TRBV27, the J gene TRBJ1-3; no definite D call. Trimming cost V 8 bases and J 4 bases, with 15 bases left between them. Germline CDR1 reads MNHEY; CDR2 reads SMNVEV (reference sequence). This CDR3 contains 14 residues.

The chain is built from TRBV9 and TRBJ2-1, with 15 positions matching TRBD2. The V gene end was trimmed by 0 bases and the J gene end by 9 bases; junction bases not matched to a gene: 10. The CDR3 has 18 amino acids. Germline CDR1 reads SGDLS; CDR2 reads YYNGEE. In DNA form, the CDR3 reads TGTGCCAGCAGCGTAGTCCCATTTGGACTAGCGGGAGGGTCTGAGCAGTTCTTC. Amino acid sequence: CASSVVPFGLAGGSEQFF.